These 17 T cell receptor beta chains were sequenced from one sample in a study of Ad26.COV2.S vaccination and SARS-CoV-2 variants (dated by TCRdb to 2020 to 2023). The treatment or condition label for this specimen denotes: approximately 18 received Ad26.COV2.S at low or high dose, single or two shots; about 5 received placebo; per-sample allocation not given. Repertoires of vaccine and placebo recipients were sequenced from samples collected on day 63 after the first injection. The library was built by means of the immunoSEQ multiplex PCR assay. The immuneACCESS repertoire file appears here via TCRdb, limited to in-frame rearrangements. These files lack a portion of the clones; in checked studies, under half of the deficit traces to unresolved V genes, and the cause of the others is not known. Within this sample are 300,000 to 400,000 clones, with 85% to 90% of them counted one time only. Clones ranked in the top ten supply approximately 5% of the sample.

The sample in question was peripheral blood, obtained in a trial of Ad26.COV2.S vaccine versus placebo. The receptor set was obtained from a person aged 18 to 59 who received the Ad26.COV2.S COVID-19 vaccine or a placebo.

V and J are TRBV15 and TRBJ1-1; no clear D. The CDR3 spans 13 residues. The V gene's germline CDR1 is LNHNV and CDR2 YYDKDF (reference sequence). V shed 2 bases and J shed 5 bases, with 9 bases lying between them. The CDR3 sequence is CATSRRIGTEAFF. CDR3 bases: TGTGCCACCAGCAGACGTATTGGGACTGAAGCTTTCTTT.

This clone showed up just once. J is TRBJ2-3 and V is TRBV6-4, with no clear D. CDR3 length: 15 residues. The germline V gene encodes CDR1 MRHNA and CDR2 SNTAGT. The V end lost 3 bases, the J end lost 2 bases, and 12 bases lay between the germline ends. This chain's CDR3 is CASSEIGSPTDTQYF. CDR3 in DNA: TGTGCCAGCAGTGAAATCGGTTCTCCCACAGATACGCAGTATTTT.

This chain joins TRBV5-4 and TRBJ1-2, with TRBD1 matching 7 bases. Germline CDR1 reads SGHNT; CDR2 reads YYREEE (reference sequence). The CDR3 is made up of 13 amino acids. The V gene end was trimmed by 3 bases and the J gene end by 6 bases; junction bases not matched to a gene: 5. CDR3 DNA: TGTGCCAGCAGCTGGAGACAGGGCCATGGCTACACCTTC. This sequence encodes CASSWRQGHGYTF.

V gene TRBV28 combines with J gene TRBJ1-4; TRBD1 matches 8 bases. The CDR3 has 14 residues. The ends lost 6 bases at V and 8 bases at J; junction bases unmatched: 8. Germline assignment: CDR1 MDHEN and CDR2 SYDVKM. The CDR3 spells CASRSGGEIEKLFF. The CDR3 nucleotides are TGTGCCAGCAGATCAGGGGGCGAAATAGAAAAACTGTTTTTT.

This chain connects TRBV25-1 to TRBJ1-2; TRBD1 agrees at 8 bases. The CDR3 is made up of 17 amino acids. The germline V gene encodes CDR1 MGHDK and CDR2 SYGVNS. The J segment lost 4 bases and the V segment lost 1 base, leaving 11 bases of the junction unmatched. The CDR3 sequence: CASSESRPDRGGYGYTF. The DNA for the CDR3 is TGTGCCAGCAGTGAATCCCGCCCCGACAGGGGCGGCTATGGCTACACCTTC.

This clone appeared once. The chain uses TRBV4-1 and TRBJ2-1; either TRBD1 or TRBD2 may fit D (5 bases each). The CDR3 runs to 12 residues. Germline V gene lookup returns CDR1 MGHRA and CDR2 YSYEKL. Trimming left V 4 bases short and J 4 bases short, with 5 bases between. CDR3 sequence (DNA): TGCGCCAGCAGCCGGGGGTACAATGAGCAGTTCTTC. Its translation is CASSRGYNEQFF.

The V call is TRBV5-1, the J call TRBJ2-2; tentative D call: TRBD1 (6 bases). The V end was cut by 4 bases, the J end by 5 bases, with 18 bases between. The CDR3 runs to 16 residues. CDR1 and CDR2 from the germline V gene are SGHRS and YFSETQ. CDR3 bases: TGCGCCAGCAGCAGTATCGACAGGCGCGGGACCGGGGAGCTGTTTTTT. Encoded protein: CASSSIDRRGTGELFF. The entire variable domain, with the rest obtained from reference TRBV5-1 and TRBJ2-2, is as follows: KAGVTQTPRYLIKTRGQQVTLSCSPISGHRSVSWYQQTPGQGLQFLFEYFSETQRNKGNFPGRFSGRQFSNSRSEMNVSTLELGDSALYLCASSSIDRRGTGELFFGEGSRLTVL.

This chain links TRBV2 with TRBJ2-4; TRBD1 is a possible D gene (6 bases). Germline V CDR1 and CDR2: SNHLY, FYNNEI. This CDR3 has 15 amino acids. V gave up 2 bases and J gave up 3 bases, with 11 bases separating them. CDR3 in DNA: TGTGCCAGCAGTGAAAGAGGCAGGGGCAAAAACATTCAGTACTTC. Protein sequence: CASSERGRGKNIQYF.

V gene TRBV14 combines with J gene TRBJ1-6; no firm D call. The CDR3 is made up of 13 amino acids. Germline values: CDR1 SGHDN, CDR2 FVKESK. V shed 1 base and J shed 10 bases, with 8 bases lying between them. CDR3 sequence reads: CASSQAGGSPLHF. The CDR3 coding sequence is TGTGCCAGCAGCCAAGCGGGAGGCTCACCCCTCCACTTT.

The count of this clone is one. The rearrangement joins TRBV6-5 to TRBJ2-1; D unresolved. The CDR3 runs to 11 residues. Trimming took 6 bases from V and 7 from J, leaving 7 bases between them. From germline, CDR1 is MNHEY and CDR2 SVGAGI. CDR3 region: CASSRGNEQFF. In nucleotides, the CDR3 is TGTGCCAGCAGCCGCGGAAATGAGCAGTTCTTC.

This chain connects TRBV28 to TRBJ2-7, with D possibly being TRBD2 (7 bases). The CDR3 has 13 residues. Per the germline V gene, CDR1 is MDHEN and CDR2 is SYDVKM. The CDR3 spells CAAGGGYSYEQYF. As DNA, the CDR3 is TGTGCGGCCGGCGGGGGCTACTCCTACGAGCAGTACTTC.

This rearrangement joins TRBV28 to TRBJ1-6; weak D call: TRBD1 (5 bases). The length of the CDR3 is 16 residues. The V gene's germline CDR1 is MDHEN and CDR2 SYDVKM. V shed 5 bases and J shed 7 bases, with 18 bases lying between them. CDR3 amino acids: CASSTMAGVWNSPLHF. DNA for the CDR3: TGTGCCAGCAGTACAATGGCGGGGGTTTGGAATTCACCCCTCCACTTT.

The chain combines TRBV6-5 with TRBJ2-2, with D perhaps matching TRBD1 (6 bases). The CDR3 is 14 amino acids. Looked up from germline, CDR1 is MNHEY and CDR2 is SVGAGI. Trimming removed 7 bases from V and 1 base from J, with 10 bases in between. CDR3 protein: CASTGTWNTGELFF. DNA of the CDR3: TGTGCCAGCACCGGGACATGGAACACCGGGGAGCTGTTTTTT.

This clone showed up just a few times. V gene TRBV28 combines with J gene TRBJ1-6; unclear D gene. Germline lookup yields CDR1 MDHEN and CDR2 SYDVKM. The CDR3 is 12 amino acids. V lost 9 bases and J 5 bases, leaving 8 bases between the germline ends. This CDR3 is CASCLNNSPLHF. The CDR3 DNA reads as TGTGCCAGTTGCCTTAATAATTCACCCCTCCACTTT.

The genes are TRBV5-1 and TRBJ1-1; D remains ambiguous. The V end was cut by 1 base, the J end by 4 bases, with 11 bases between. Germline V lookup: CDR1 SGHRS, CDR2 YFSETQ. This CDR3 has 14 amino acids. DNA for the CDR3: TGCGCCAGCAGCTTGTATATGGGGAGCACTGAAGCTTTCTTT. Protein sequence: CASSLYMGSTEAFF.

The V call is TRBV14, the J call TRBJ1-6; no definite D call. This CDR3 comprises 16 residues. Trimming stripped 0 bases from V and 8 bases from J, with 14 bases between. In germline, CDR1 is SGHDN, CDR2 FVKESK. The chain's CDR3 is CASSQETLLRDSPLHF. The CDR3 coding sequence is TGTGCCAGCAGCCAAGAGACCCTACTGCGGGATTCACCCCTCCACTTT.

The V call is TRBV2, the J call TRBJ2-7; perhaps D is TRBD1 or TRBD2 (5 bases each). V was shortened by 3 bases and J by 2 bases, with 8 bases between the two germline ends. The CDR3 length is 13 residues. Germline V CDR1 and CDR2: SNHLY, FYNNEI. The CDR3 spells CASSEGRAYEQYF. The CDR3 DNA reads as TGTGCCAGCAGTGAGGGACGGGCCTACGAGCAGTACTTC.